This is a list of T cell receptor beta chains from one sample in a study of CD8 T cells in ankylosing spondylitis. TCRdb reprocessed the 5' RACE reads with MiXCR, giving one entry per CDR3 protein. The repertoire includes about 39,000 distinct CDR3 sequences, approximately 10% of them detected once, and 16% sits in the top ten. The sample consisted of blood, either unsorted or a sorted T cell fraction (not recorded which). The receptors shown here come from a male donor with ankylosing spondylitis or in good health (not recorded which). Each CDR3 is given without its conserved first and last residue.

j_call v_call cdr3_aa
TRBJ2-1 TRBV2 ASSEAWTSGSNEQF
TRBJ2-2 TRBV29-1 STKRQEAGELF
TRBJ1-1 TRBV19 ASSMAESPEAF
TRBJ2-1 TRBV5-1 ASSNRDRDVGREANEQF
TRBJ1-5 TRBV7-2 ASSLGAGVYDQPQH
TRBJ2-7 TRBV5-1 ASSWGLADEQY
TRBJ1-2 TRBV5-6 ASSLAPGSSYGYT
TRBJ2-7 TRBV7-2 ASSLAATAGDEQY
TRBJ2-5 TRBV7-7 ASSLPRTSGRPETQY
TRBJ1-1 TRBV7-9 ASRASLTGGSEAF
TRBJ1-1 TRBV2 ASSVFRGGTEAF
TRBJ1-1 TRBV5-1 ASSPGGVANTEAF
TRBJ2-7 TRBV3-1 ASRGPYEQY
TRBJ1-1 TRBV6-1 ASSKGQGTIVNTEAF
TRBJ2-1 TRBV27 ASRNKGLAGSLSYNEQF
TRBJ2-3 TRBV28 ASTRQFSSTDTQY
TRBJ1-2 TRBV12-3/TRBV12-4 ASSSTGFYGYT
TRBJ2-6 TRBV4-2 ASSQDRPTGANVLT
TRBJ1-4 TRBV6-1 ASSPLDRGSGNEKLF
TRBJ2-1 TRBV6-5 ARSYGTRGSSSYNEQF
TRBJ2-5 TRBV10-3 AISGRGETQY
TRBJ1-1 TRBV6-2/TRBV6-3 ASSFSENTEAF
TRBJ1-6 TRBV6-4 ASSPGPSSYNSPLH
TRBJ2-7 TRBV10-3 AIGPGGTYEQY
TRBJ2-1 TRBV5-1 ASSWTGQGTYNEQF
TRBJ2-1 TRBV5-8 ASSLDVGVSYNEQF
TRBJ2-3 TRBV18 ASSLVGGSRTDTQY
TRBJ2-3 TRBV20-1 SARFDTLKKTDTQY
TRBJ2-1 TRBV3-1 ASSPMSGIDNEQF
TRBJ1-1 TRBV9 ASSEGTGDPEAF
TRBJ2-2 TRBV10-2 ASSPDRRTSGANTGELF
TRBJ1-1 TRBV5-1 ASSFTRPPKAF
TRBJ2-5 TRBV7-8 ASSPPRTGVETQY
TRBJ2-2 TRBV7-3 ASPGVCGETPGSCF
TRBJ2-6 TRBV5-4 ASSLLYFGTVSGANVLT
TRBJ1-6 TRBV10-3 AISPGTGTVGTLH
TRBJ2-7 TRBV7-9 ASRSRGSSYEQY
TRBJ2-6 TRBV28 ASRKHAGTGANVLT
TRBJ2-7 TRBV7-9 ASSLVTGAFYEQY
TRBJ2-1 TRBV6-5 ASSYVSGRRNEQF
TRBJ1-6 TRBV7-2 ASSSQGFYNSPLH
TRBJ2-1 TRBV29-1 SVEREVNNEQF
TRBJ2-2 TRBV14 ASSPLAGKDTGELL
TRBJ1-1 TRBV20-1 SARSGGNLNTEAF
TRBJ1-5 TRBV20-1 SASVRVDGNQPQH
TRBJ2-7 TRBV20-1 SATTGETGSYYEQY
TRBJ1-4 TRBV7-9 ASSLYVGQGTVNLF
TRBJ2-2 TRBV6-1 ATTSLANTGELF
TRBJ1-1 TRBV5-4 ASSWTGISGTEAF
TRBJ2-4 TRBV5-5 ASRPLDVAKNIQY
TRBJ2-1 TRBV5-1 ASSPAGLAGENEQF
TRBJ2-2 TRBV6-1 ASSTRPTNTGELF
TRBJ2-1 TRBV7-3 ASSSSGTSVYNEQF
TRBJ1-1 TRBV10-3 AIRTGDDTEAF